These 27 T cell receptor beta chains share one sample of origin, sequenced in a study of response to subunit inactivated influenza vaccine. A single record per CDR3 protein comes from TCRdb applying MiXCR to the RT-PCR reads. This table has fewer than 800,000 distinct CDR3 sequences, around 14% appearing once. The sequencing here drew on PBMCs from blood, taken 12 days after vaccination. These receptors originate from a man aged 50 or older who received an inactivated influenza vaccine.

The J gene is TRBJ2-7, the V gene TRBV9; 12 nucleotides align to TRBD1. V dropped 0 bases and J dropped 3; count of bases not matched to a gene: 1. The CDR3 runs 15 residues. Germline CDR1 SGDLS, CDR2 YYNGEE. The CDR3 spells CASSVGDRGLYEQYF. In DNA, the CDR3 is TGTGCCAGCAGCGTAGGGGACAGGGGGCTCTACGAGCAGTACTTC.

The chain carries TRBV20-1 and TRBJ1-2, with D possibly matching TRBD1 (5 bases). From germline, CDR1 is DFQATT and CDR2 SNEGSKA (reference sequence). The V and J ends lost 5 bases and 8 bases respectively, with 12 bases between them. This CDR3 comprises 11 residues. This CDR3 reads CSAPSGGGYTF. The DNA for the CDR3 is TGCAGTGCTCCCAGCGGGGGAGGCTACACCTTC.

This clonotype was counted between two and nine times. The CDR3: CASSYGTSYGYTF. The CDR3 DNA sequence: TGTGCCAGCAGTTACGGGACCTCCTATGGCTACACCTTC. This chain connects TRBV6-2 or TRBV6-3 to TRBJ1-2, with a possible D match to TRBD1 (5 bases). Trimming shortened V by 2 bases and J by 4 bases, and 8 bases separated the two germline ends. Per germline, CDR1 MNHEY and CDR2 SVGEGT. The CDR3 is 13 amino acids.

The CDR3 is CASRTLLDSRSYTF. CDR3 nucleotide sequence: TGCGCCAGCAGGACGCTACTGGACAGCAGGAGCTACACCTTC. This chain uses TRBV4-1 with TRBJ1-2; TRBD1 is a possible D gene (6 bases). Trimming pared 6 bases from V and 9 bases from J, leaving 20 bases between. Germline CDR1 and CDR2: MGHRA and YSYEKL. The CDR3 covers 14 residues.

This clonotype was found a few times. The rearrangement uses TRBV18 and TRBJ2-5; 11 positions match TRBD1. With V trimmed by 6 bases and J by 5 bases, 8 bases remained unmatched. Germline V lookup: CDR1 KGHSH, CDR2 LQKENI. This CDR3 is 15 amino acids long. CDR3: CASSPDRGRWETQYF. In DNA, the CDR3 is TGTGCCAGCTCGCCGGACAGGGGGCGCTGGGAGACCCAGTACTTC.

The V gene is TRBV20-1, the J gene TRBJ1-2; D not certain. The CDR3 spans 13 residues. Germline CDR1 is DFQATT and CDR2 is SNEGSKA (reference sequence). V lost 1 base to trimming and J lost 4 bases, with 10 bases between them. The CDR3 sequence: CSARAGSRYGYTF. Written as DNA, the CDR3 is TGCAGTGCTAGAGCAGGATCTCGCTATGGCTACACCTTC.

Here the CDR3 DNA reads TGCAGTGCTAGAGGCGGACAGGGCTATGGCTACACCTTC. This gives the protein CSARGGQGYGYTF. The chain has TRBV20-1 and TRBJ1-2, with TRBD1 matching over 8 bases. The CDR3 is made up of 13 amino acids. Germline CDR1 DFQATT, CDR2 SNEGSKA (reference sequence). The trim removed 1 base at V and 4 bases at J, leaving 2 bases unmatched.

To note about this clonotype: This may arise from a read error, as a much more abundant clone is one base away. The chain couples TRBV10-3 to TRBJ1-2; a weak D match, TRBD1 (5 bases). The CDR3 is made up of 14 amino acids. Looked up from germline, CDR1 is ENHRY and CDR2 is SYGVKD. The CDR3 is CATSGRQGYYGYTF. In nucleotides, the CDR3 is TGTGCCACCAGTGGGAGGCAGGGATACTATGGCTACACCTTC.

The chain carries TRBV7-2 and TRBJ2-7; D not certain. Trimming left V 1 base short and J 7 bases short, with 14 bases between. The CDR3 totals 14 residues. Germline V gives CDR1 SGHTA, CDR2 FQGNSA. The CDR3 is CASSLGRAFLEQYF. The CDR3 DNA sequence: TGTGCCAGCAGCTTAGGTCGGGCATTCCTTGAGCAGTACTTC.

This clonotype was seen a handful of times. This chain links TRBV20-1 with TRBJ2-2; 7 bases match TRBD1. CDR1 and CDR2 (germline): DFQATT, SNEGSKA (reference sequence). The CDR3 covers 14 residues. The V and J ends lost 2 bases and 3 bases, in that order; junction bases with no gene match: 3. The CDR3 is CSARTGQYTGELFF. DNA of the CDR3: TGCAGTGCTAGAACGGGACAGTACACCGGGGAGCTGTTTTTT.

A word on this clonotype: Since a much larger clone is just one base distant, this may be a read error. Without the conserved terminal phenylalanine or tryptophan, this CDR3 likely stems from a read error. The J gene is TRBJ1-1, the V gene TRBV12-3 or TRBV12-4, with TRBD1 matching 11 bases. This CDR3 has 14 residues. Trimming cost V 3 bases and J 10 bases; bases outside gene matches: 7. The CDR3 nucleotides are TGTGCCAGCAGTTTCGCGGGACAGGGGGGCCGAGCTTTCCTT. This sequence encodes CASSFAGQGGRAFL.

This clonotype was seen a handful of times. The chain carries TRBV20-1 and TRBJ1-1; no clear D. Germline assignment: CDR1 DFQATT and CDR2 SNEGSKA (reference sequence). Trimming pared 1 base from V and 8 bases from J, leaving 8 bases between. This CDR3 comprises 11 residues. CDR3 sequence reads: CSARVVPEAFF. As DNA, the CDR3 is TGCAGTGCTAGAGTTGTCCCGGAAGCTTTCTTT.

V usage is TRBV7-2 and J usage is TRBJ2-1, with 8 positions matching TRBD1. The CDR3 has 14 residues. Germline V gene lookup returns CDR1 SGHTA and CDR2 FQGNSA. The V gene end was trimmed by 5 bases and the J gene end by 7 bases; junction bases not matched to a gene: 7. CDR3 loop: CASSLGDRRNEQFF. In DNA, the CDR3 is TGTGCCAGCAGCCTCGGGGACAGGAGAAATGAGCAGTTCTTC.

This clonotype has a handful of counts. The gene calls are TRBV12-3 or TRBV12-4 and TRBJ2-2, with 7 nucleotides matching TRBD1. CDR3 size: 13 residues. J was trimmed by 4 bases and V by 6 bases; bases with no gene match: 2. CDR3 nucleotides: TGTGCCAGCAGACAGGGGTCCACCGGGGAGCTGTTTTTT. Translating it yields CASRQGSTGELFF.

This CDR3 is CSASSGGVGGELFF. The CDR3 DNA sequence: TGCAGTGCTAGTAGCGGGGGCGTTGGCGGGGAGCTGTTTTTT. This chain connects TRBV20-1 to TRBJ2-2; 9 bases line up with TRBD2. The CDR3 is made up of 14 amino acids. Germline-derived CDR1 and CDR2 are DFQATT and SNEGSKA (reference sequence). After removal of 3 bases from V and 7 bases from J, the junction contained 6 bases not matched to a gene.

This clonotype has a handful of counts. The CDR3 region is CASSLQGNGELFF. Written as DNA, the CDR3 is TGTGCCAGCAGCCTGCAGGGGAACGGGGAGCTGTTTTTT. The V call is TRBV7-2, the J call TRBJ2-2; weak D call: TRBD1 (6 bases). The V gene's germline CDR1 is SGHTA and CDR2 FQGNSA. V gave up 5 bases and J gave up 7 bases, with 11 bases separating them. The CDR3 is 13 amino acids.

In nucleotides, the CDR3 is TGTGCCGGATTCTCAAGCGGGTTTGGAAACACCATATATTTT. Its translation: CAGFSSGFGNTIYF. The gene calls are TRBV6-1 and TRBJ1-3; D gene unclear. In germline, CDR1 is MNHNS, CDR2 SASEGT. The V and J ends lost 11 bases and 3 bases respectively, with 17 bases between them. This CDR3 spans 14 amino acids.

This clonotype was picked up a small number of times. This rearrangement joins TRBV11-2 to TRBJ2-7, with a possible D match to TRBD2 (5 bases). The V gene lost 3 bases and the J gene lost 4 bases, with 10 bases spanning the gap. Germline V gene sequence: CDR1 SGHAT, CDR2 FQNNGV. The CDR3 is 13 residues long. The CDR3: CASSLDLPYEQYF. As DNA, the CDR3 is TGTGCCAGCAGCTTGGACTTACCTTACGAGCAGTACTTC.

This clonotype occurred a few times. V gene TRBV6-5 combines with J gene TRBJ2-3, with 12 bases matching TRBD2. J gave up 2 bases and V 2 bases, and 8 bases lay outside the gene matches. The CDR3 is 18 residues long. CDR1 and CDR2 (germline): MNHEY, SVGAGI. The CDR3 coding sequence is TGTGCCAGCAGTTACACCCGGCTAGCGGGGGGGCCCACAGATACGCAGTATTTT. Translation gives CASSYTRLAGGPTDTQYF.

Only a few counts were recorded for this clonotype. The J gene is TRBJ2-7, the V gene TRBV9, with 13 bases identical to TRBD2. This CDR3 region has 15 residues. Germline V gene lookup returns CDR1 SGDLS and CDR2 YYNGEE. The V gene end was trimmed by 3 bases and the J gene end by 2 bases; junction bases not matched to a gene: 2. CDR3 residues: CASSAGTSGAYEQYF. The DNA for the CDR3 is TGTGCCAGCAGCGCCGGGACTAGCGGGGCCTACGAGCAGTACTTC.

The CDR3: CATSRDRTRGGNEQFF. The CDR3 nucleotides read TGTGCCACCAGCAGAGATCGGACCCGGGGGGGGAATGAGCAGTTCTTC. The chain has TRBV15 and TRBJ2-1; 8 nucleotides line up with TRBD2. V shed 0 bases and J 7 bases; nucleotides not matched to a gene: 8. CDR1 LNHNV and CDR2 YYDKDF come from the germline V gene (reference sequence). The CDR3 loop spans 16 amino acids.

In this sample, this clonotype turned up a few times. V usage is TRBV7-2 and J usage is TRBJ2-4; D is undetermined. This CDR3 region has 14 residues. The V end lost 1 base, the J end lost 0 bases, and 4 bases lay between the germline ends. Germline V gene sequence: CDR1 SGHTA, CDR2 FQGNSA. This CDR3 reads CASSLGTAKNIQYF. The CDR3 coding sequence is TGTGCCAGCAGCTTAGGGACAGCCAAAAACATTCAGTACTTC.

The chain uses TRBV20-1 and TRBJ1-6; tentative D call: TRBD1 (5 bases). The CDR3 extends over 16 amino acids. CDR1 and CDR2 (germline): DFQATT, SNEGSKA (reference sequence). V shed 2 bases and J shed 9 bases, with 20 bases lying between them. The CDR3 DNA is TGCAGTGCTAGAAGTGTCAGGGCATCGCAAAGTTCACCCCTCCACTTT. Protein sequence: CSARSVRASQSSPLHF.

There are a few counts of this clonotype. The J gene is TRBJ1-6, the V gene TRBV4-1; D perhaps matches TRBD1 (6 bases). The CDR3 is 16 residues long. Germline loops: CDR1 MGHRA, CDR2 YSYEKL. Trimming cost V 0 bases and J 6 bases, with 12 bases left between them. The CDR3 nucleotides are TGCGCCAGCAGCCAAGATGTCTCAGGGGTTAATTCACCCCTCCACTTT. Translating gives CASSQDVSGVNSPLHF.

This chain joins TRBV5-1 and TRBJ2-7; D is ambiguous. From germline, CDR1 is SGHRS and CDR2 YFSETQ. V gave up 0 bases and J gave up 3 bases, with 13 bases separating them. This CDR3 comprises 15 residues. DNA for the CDR3: TGCGCCAGCAGCTTGGGGGGTGTCCCCGTCTACGAGCAGTACTTC. Translated: CASSLGGVPVYEQYF.

This clonotype has only a few counts. The chain joins TRBV7-9 to TRBJ1-5; D remains unclear. V lost 5 bases to trimming and J lost 5 bases, with 10 bases between them. The CDR3 is 13 amino acids. CDR1 and CDR2 (germline): SEHNR, FQNEAQ (reference sequence). CDR3 in amino acids: CASSRNNYQPQHF. In nucleotides, the CDR3 is TGTGCCAGCAGCAGAAACAATTATCAGCCCCAGCATTTT.

The V call is TRBV7-2, the J call TRBJ2-7, with 7 nucleotides matching TRBD1. The length of the CDR3 is 16 residues. V lost 6 bases and J lost 3; bases outside the gene matches: 14. Germline V gene data show CDR1 as SGHTA and CDR2 as FQGNSA. CDR3 sequence (DNA): TGTGCCAGCAGTTCAGGGCCCCGGGACAGTCGCTACGAGCAGTACTTC. Amino acid sequence: CASSSGPRDSRYEQYF.